This TCR beta chain was identified in a study of T cell repertoires in cytomegalovirus infection. TCRdb analysed the reads with MiXCR anew, one entry per CDR3 protein. Of around 530,000 distinct CDR3 sequences in the sample, more than 25% were seen once. The CDR3 extends over 20 amino acids. V shed 3 bases and J 0 bases; nucleotides not matched to a gene: 14. The sequencing sample was made of PBMCs. This clonotype was sampled from a human donor in good health (CMV status not recorded). Some clones in this sample may be carry-over from other donors' samples. This rearrangement joins TRBV23-1 to TRBJ2-6; 7 bases are a match to TRBD1. TRBV23-1 is known as an ORF, though its function is uncertain. This CDR3 reads CASSQNRGLNRNSGANVLTF. DNA of the CDR3: TGCGCCAGCAGTCAGAACAGGGGATTGAATCGAAACTCTGGGGCCAACGTCCTGACTTTC.